These T cell receptor beta chains were read from a single sample in a study of human T cells and chemical hapten exposure. TCRdb re-called the RACE reads with MiXCR, one entry per CDR3 protein. In the table there are 350,000 to 400,000 distinct CDR3 sequences, approximately 5.1% of which are singletons. The sample consisted of whole blood, taken in connection with sensitization to the hapten diphenylcyclopropenone (DPC). These receptors all stem from a woman between 45 and 60 years old with alopecia areata. Some clones in this sample may be carry-over from other donors' samples. Each CDR3 is given without its conserved first and last residue. The order of the fields is J gene, V gene, CDR3 protein.

j_call: TRBJ1-1; v_call: TRBV9; cdr3_aa: ASSPLGETEAF
j_call: TRBJ1-2; v_call: TRBV6-5; cdr3_aa: ASSYRHVGNYGYT
j_call: TRBJ1-5; v_call: TRBV4-1; cdr3_aa: ASSQERGGQPQH
j_call: TRBJ2-3; v_call: TRBV13; cdr3_aa: ASSLPTGGTDTQY
j_call: TRBJ2-3; v_call: TRBV5-1; cdr3_aa: ASSLGTTRTDTQY
j_call: TRBJ1-3; v_call: TRBV6-6; cdr3_aa: ASTSSRGFGNTIY
j_call: TRBJ1-4; v_call: TRBV4-2; cdr3_aa: ASSQDRGNRGEKLF
j_call: TRBJ2-2; v_call: TRBV20-1; cdr3_aa: SASLAGGYTGELF
j_call: TRBJ1-1; v_call: TRBV6-2/TRBV6-3; cdr3_aa: ASTAGNTEAF
j_call: TRBJ2-3; v_call: TRBV2; cdr3_aa: ASSIIQGADTQY
j_call: TRBJ1-2; v_call: TRBV6-1; cdr3_aa: ASSTIPANYGYT
j_call: TRBJ2-7; v_call: TRBV3-1; cdr3_aa: ASSSTSGVSYEQY
j_call: TRBJ2-7; v_call: TRBV12-3/TRBV12-4; cdr3_aa: ASSPGGFYEQY
j_call: TRBJ2-7; v_call: TRBV20-1; cdr3_aa: SASGGYEQY
j_call: TRBJ2-3; v_call: TRBV29-1; cdr3_aa: SVEAGTDTQY
j_call: TRBJ2-3; v_call: TRBV28; cdr3_aa: TTSHTDTQY
j_call: TRBJ1-1; v_call: TRBV27; cdr3_aa: ASSSRLGTEAF
j_call: TRBJ2-3; v_call: TRBV5-6; cdr3_aa: ASSLSFGTDTQY
j_call: TRBJ2-6; v_call: TRBV7-6; cdr3_aa: ASSPGMRGGSGANVLT
j_call: TRBJ1-1; v_call: TRBV12-3/TRBV12-4; cdr3_aa: ASSLTGQNMNTEAF
j_call: TRBJ1-1; v_call: TRBV27; cdr3_aa: ASSYDRQTLKAF
j_call: TRBJ1-1; v_call: TRBV6-6; cdr3_aa: ASSAPGQGKAEAF
j_call: TRBJ1-4; v_call: TRBV6-5; cdr3_aa: ASSYSISGGEKLF
j_call: TRBJ2-1; v_call: TRBV6-5; cdr3_aa: ASSPSGGPYNEQF
j_call: TRBJ1-1; v_call: TRBV6-1; cdr3_aa: ASRDAAAF
j_call: TRBJ2-3; v_call: TRBV5-1; cdr3_aa: ASSLAGLAGGPQADTQY
j_call: TRBJ2-7; v_call: TRBV5-1; cdr3_aa: ASSLLPGPTDEQY
j_call: TRBJ1-1; v_call: TRBV6-7; cdr3_aa: ASRRLQGQPMNTEAF
j_call: TRBJ2-5; v_call: TRBV12-3/TRBV12-4; cdr3_aa: ASSPLGLAGGGETQY
j_call: TRBJ2-3; v_call: TRBV20-1; cdr3_aa: SAREEREGCTDTQY
j_call: TRBJ1-1; v_call: TRBV30; cdr3_aa: AWAFRGASYTEAF
j_call: TRBJ1-4; v_call: TRBV4-3; cdr3_aa: ASSQDGRRGDEKLF
j_call: TRBJ2-5; v_call: TRBV29-1; cdr3_aa: SVMTEGETQY
j_call: TRBJ2-5; v_call: TRBV5-1; cdr3_aa: ASSIPLGQETQY
j_call: TRBJ2-7; v_call: TRBV7-9; cdr3_aa: ASSPSMPGPYEQY
j_call: TRBJ2-6; v_call: TRBV5-1; cdr3_aa: ASSLVGATGANVLT
j_call: TRBJ2-3; v_call: TRBV10-3; cdr3_aa: AISEYRDTQY
j_call: TRBJ2-7; v_call: TRBV6-5; cdr3_aa: ASSLWGREQY
j_call: TRBJ1-5; v_call: TRBV7-9; cdr3_aa: ASTHDSNQPQH
j_call: TRBJ1-5; v_call: TRBV6-2/TRBV6-3; cdr3_aa: ASSRGTSGVDNQPQH
j_call: TRBJ2-7; v_call: TRBV28; cdr3_aa: ATGAEQY
j_call: TRBJ2-5; v_call: TRBV5-1; cdr3_aa: ASSVGSRLAGQETQY
j_call: TRBJ1-3; v_call: TRBV7-9; cdr3_aa: ASSPQVYTIY
j_call: TRBJ2-1; v_call: TRBV11-2; cdr3_aa: ASSLGRQGLGNEQF
j_call: TRBJ2-7; v_call: TRBV20-1; cdr3_aa: SVGQAGYEQY
j_call: TRBJ2-7; v_call: TRBV6-5; cdr3_aa: ASSYSTASYEQY
j_call: TRBJ2-7; v_call: TRBV5-1; cdr3_aa: ASSLTSPYEQY
j_call: TRBJ2-6; v_call: TRBV4-2; cdr3_aa: ASSQDLRSGANVLT
j_call: TRBJ2-3; v_call: TRBV10-3; cdr3_aa: AISSGTSGTDTQY
j_call: TRBJ2-7; v_call: TRBV13; cdr3_aa: ASSTPGTALYEQY
j_call: TRBJ1-2; v_call: TRBV6-6; cdr3_aa: ASSGTGPYGYT
j_call: TRBJ2-3; v_call: TRBV24-1; cdr3_aa: ATSQLDISRDTQY
j_call: TRBJ1-5; v_call: TRBV10-3; cdr3_aa: AISITGGARQPQH
j_call: TRBJ1-2; v_call: TRBV20-1; cdr3_aa: SASDRGLSTYGYT
j_call: TRBJ2-2; v_call: TRBV6-4; cdr3_aa: ASSDLGETGELF